The 5 T cell receptor beta chains given below trace back to one sample, sequenced in a study of tissue T cells after allogeneic stem cell transplantation. The method was immunoSEQ multiplex PCR; TCRdb's version includes in-frame clones alone and lacks a portion of them. This table holds more than 9,000 clones, less than 85% found once. This specimen was tissue from the right colon, taken at autopsy. The source is a woman aged 18 to 55 with breast cancer.

This clone was recorded once. The V gene is TRBV30, the J gene TRBJ2-7; 7 bases line up with TRBD2. From germline, CDR1 is GTSNPN and CDR2 SVGIG (reference sequence). The CDR3 has 12 amino acids. Trimming at V came to 1 base and at J to 6 bases, leaving 3 bases not matched to a gene. The CDR3 region is CAWSASGGEQYF. CDR3 nucleotide sequence: TGTGCCTGGAGTGCCTCGGGGGGCGAGCAGTACTTC.

The rearrangement links TRBV4-1 to TRBJ1-3; 8 positions agree with TRBD1. CDR3 length: 17 residues. CDR1 and CDR2 (germline): MGHRA, YSYEKL. V trimming: 0 bases; J trimming: 1 base; junction bases outside the gene matches: 5. The CDR3 nucleotides read TGCGCCAGCAGCCAAGAAGAGACAGGGGAATCTGGAAACACCATATATTTT. Translating it yields CASSQEETGESGNTIYF.

The CDR3 sequence is CASSLELGIYGYTF. The DNA for the CDR3 is TGTGCCAGCAGCTTAGAGTTGGGGATCTATGGCTACACCTTC. The chain uses TRBV7-9 and TRBJ1-2; D not resolved. The germline V gene has CDR1 SEHNR and CDR2 FQNEAQ (reference sequence). The CDR3 has 14 amino acids. V lost 1 base, J lost 4 bases, and 10 bases lay in between.

A few counts support this clone. Here the CDR3 reads CASTLGEVEKLFF. Here the CDR3 DNA reads TGTGCCAGCACCTTGGGTGAGGTTGAAAAACTGTTTTTT. This chain uses TRBV12-3 or TRBV12-4 with TRBJ1-4; unclear D gene. The CDR3 extends over 13 amino acids. The V gene lost 7 bases and the J gene lost 7 bases, with 13 bases spanning the gap.

The V gene is TRBV5-6, the J gene TRBJ2-3; D call uncertain. The CDR3 consists of 14 residues. The germline V gene encodes CDR1 SGHDT and CDR2 YYEEEE. The V end lost 4 bases, the J end lost 2 bases, and 11 bases lay between the germline ends. CDR3 DNA: TGTGCCAGCAGCCGGTGGGTGGCCACAGATACGCAGTATTTT. It translates to CASSRWVATDTQYF.